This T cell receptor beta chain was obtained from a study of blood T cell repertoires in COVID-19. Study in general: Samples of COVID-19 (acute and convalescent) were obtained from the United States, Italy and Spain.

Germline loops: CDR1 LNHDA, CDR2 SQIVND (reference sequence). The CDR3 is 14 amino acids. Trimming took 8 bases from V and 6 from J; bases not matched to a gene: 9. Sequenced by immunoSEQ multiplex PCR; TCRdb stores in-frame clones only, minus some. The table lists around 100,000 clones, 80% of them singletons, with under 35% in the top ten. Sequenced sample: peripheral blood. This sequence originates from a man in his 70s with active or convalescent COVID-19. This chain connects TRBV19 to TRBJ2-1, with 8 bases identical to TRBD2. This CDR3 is CASRGGVLGNEQFF. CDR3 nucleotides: TGTGCCAGTCGGGGGGGGGTCCTAGGCAATGAGCAGTTCTTC.